A selection of T cell receptor beta chains follows, all from one sample in a study of OX40 agonist ivuxolimab in advanced cancers. Measured with immunoSEQ multiplex PCR; TCRdb has only the in-frame clones, and not every one. The data hold some 86,000 clones, with 86% observed a single time. The sample consisted of CD4+ or CD8+ T cells sorted from blood, taken in a trial of the OX40 agonist ivuxolimab. The receptor set was obtained from an adult with an advanced solid tumor such as melanoma, head and neck, liver or kidney cancer. The CDR3 runs from the conserved cysteine through the conserved F or W. A D gene is named only where the DNA matches it firmly. Clone size is shown for a subset of rows, as once, few, many or a class of expanded clone.

TRBV29-1	NA	TRBJ2-6	NA	TGCAGCGCCGCCGATAATATACTTCCCTCTGGGGCCAACGTCCTGACTTTC	CSAADNILPSGANVLTF
TRBV29-1	NA	TRBJ2-1	medium-sized	TGCAGCGTTGAAGGGATCAGCCCTGGGGATGAGCAGTTCTTC	CSVEGISPGDEQFF
TRBV4-3	TRBD1	TRBJ1-2	NA	TGCGCCAGCAGCCCCAACCCGGGTAGACAGGGAAGGGGGTGGGTGTATGGCTACACCTTC	CASSPNPGRQGRGWVYGYTF
TRBV5-4	NA	TRBJ2-2	few	TGTGCCAGCAGCTCCCCGACAGGCCTGAACACCGGGGAGCTGTTTTTT	CASSSPTGLNTGELFF
TRBV30	TRBD1	TRBJ2-7	NA	TGTGCCTGGAGTGGGCCGGGACAGGGAAGCCTCTACGAGCAGTACTTC	CAWSGPGQGSLYEQYF
TRBV6-1	NA	TRBJ2-2	NA	TGTGCCAGCCGGGGTAGCAACACCGGGGAGCTGTTTTTT	CASRGSNTGELFF
TRBV18	NA	TRBJ1-1	once	TGTGCCAGCTCACCACTGGCTGAAGCTTTCTTT	CASSPLAEAFF
TRBV19	TRBD1	TRBJ2-5	once	TGTGCCAGTAGTTCTCCGGGACAGGGAGTCGAGACCCAGTACTTC	CASSSPGQGVETQYF
TRBV7-9	NA	TRBJ1-1	NA	TGTGCCAGCAGTTTGGACCCGGGGTACCCTGAAGCTTTCTTT	CASSLDPGYPEAFF
TRBV7-9	NA	TRBJ1-4	NA	TGTGCCAGCAGCCTACAGGGTTTAAATGAAAAACTGTTTTTT	CASSLQGLNEKLFF
TRBV6-6	TRBD1	TRBJ1-1	NA	TGTGCCAGCAGGCCCCCGGGACAGGGGAACACTGAAGCTTTCTTT	CASRPPGQGNTEAFF
TRBV19	NA	TRBJ1-5	NA	TGTGCCAGTACCCTAGAAAGGCAGGGGCATCAGCCCCAGCATTTT	CASTLERQGHQPQHF
TRBV11-3	TRBD1	TRBJ1-3	NA	TGTGCCAGCAGCCATCACGCAATCCGACAGGGGTGGCCTGGAAACACCATATATTTT	CASSHHAIRQGWPGNTIYF
TRBV7-2	TRBD1	TRBJ1-3	NA	TGTGCCAGCAGTCCCGGGAGGGGGCGGGGAAACACCATATATTTT	CASSPGRGRGNTIYF
TRBV4-1	NA	TRBJ1-6	NA	TGCGCCAGCAGCCAAGCAAATTTTCTAGGGGCGTTTCCACCCCTCCACTTT	CASSQANFLGAFPPLHF
TRBV15	TRBD2	TRBJ2-3	NA	TGTGCCACCAGCAGAGGTTCTAGCGGGGGAACAGATACGCAGTATTTT	CATSRGSSGGTDTQYF
TRBV7-2	NA	TRBJ1-2	NA	TGTGCCAGCAGCGGGGGGATCTATGGCTACACCTTC	CASSGGIYGYTF
TRBV7-2	TRBD1	TRBJ1-1	NA	TGTGCCAGCAGCGGAATTCCGGGACAGGGCACCACTGAAGCTTTCTTT	CASSGIPGQGTTEAFF
TRBV5-1	NA	TRBJ2-7	NA	TGCGCCAGCAGCCCAAGCAGGGTCTGGTCCTACGAGCAGTACTTC	CASSPSRVWSYEQYF
TRBV30	TRBD1	TRBJ1-3	NA	TGTGCCTCAGACAGGGGGTCTGGAAACACCATATATTTT	CASDRGSGNTIYF
TRBV14	NA	TRBJ2-1	NA	TGTGCCAGCAGCCCATACGGAGGCGTTGGACGGAACAATGAGCAGTTCTTC	CASSPYGGVGRNNEQFF
TRBV19	NA	TRBJ2-6	NA	TGTGCCAGTAGAACCACGAGCTCTGGGGCCAACGTCCTGACTTTC	CASRTTSSGANVLTF
TRBV6-1	TRBD2	TRBJ2-3	NA	TGTGCCAGCAAATTAGCGGGGGACTTCACAGATACGCAGTATTTT	CASKLAGDFTDTQYF